Following are 9 T cell receptor beta chains from one sample sequenced in a study of early T cells in non-severe SARS-CoV-2 infection. MiXCR was run by TCRdb on the 5' RACE reads, yielding one entry per CDR3 protein. Among roughly 24,000 distinct CDR3 sequences listed, less than 5.5% were seen once. The sample consisted of whole blood. These receptors were taken from an adult who was a healthcare worker with PCR-confirmed SARS-CoV-2 infection or an uninfected control (not recorded which).

This clonotype was counted at least ten times. The rearrangement links TRBV10-2 to TRBJ2-2, with D unclear. CDR3 size: 13 residues. V was clipped by 6 bases and J by 5 bases, with 10 bases between them. Germline assignment: CDR1 WSHSY and CDR2 SAAADI. The DNA for the CDR3 is TGCGCCAGCAGCCCCGCCTCGACCGGGGAGCTGTTTTTT. Translating gives CASSPASTGELFF.

This clonotype was seen ten or more times. This chain uses TRBV18 with TRBJ2-6; tentatively, D is TRBD1 (5 bases). The V gene's germline CDR1 is KGHSH and CDR2 LQKENI. The CDR3 contains 16 residues. Trimming stripped 4 bases from V and 0 bases from J, with 10 bases between. This CDR3 reads CASSLGVLSGANVLTF. CDR3 nucleotide sequence: TGTGCCAGCTCACTAGGGGTCCTCTCTGGGGCCAACGTCCTGACTTTC.

This clonotype has at least ten counts. The CDR3 here is CASSPRTNRNPGYGYTF. The DNA of the CDR3 is TGTGCCAGCTCACCACGTACAAATAGAAACCCGGGATATGGCTACACCTTC. The chain joins TRBV18 to TRBJ1-2; D is unresolved. This CDR3 has 17 residues. Per germline, CDR1 KGHSH and CDR2 LQKENI. V was pared by 1 base and J by 5 bases, with 20 bases between.

By its share, this clonotype is medium-sized. Because the CDR3's place on the DNA is in doubt, the DNA is left out and the CDR3 is given as listed by TCRdb. The chain has TRBV20-1 and TRBJ1-3. Germline V gene sequence: CDR1 DFQATT, CDR2 SNEGSKA (reference sequence). The CDR3 sequence runs 16 residues, both termini included. CDR3 in amino acids: CSARGFQVSSGNTIYF.

This clonotype was seen repeatedly, ten times or more. This chain uses TRBV7-2 with TRBJ2-7; TRBD1 agrees at 9 bases. Losses at the gene ends were 4 bases for V and 0 bases for J; bases not matched to a gene: 4. This CDR3 comprises 15 residues. Looked up from germline, CDR1 is SGHTA and CDR2 is FQGNSA. CDR3 sequence (DNA): TGTGCCAGCAGCTACCGGACAGGGGACTCCTACGAGCAGTACTTC. Protein: CASSYRTGDSYEQYF. Complete variable domain (other parts from reference TRBV7-2 and TRBJ2-7): GAGVSQSPSNKVTEKGKDVELRCDPISGHTALYWYRQSLGQGLEFLIYFQGNSAPDKSGLPSDRFSAERTGGSVSTLTIQRTQQEDSAVYLCASSYRTGDSYEQYFGPGTRLTVT.

The rearrangement links TRBV18 to TRBJ1-1, with 8 bases lining up with TRBD1. The CDR3 length is 15 residues. V was clipped by 0 bases and J by 6 bases; unmatched bases: 6. Germline CDR1 and CDR2: KGHSH and LQKENI. CDR3 region: CASSPPDRGRSEAFF. In DNA form, the CDR3 reads TGTGCCAGCTCACCACCAGACAGGGGAAGGTCTGAAGCTTTCTTT. Full variable domain (rest looked up from reference TRBV18 and TRBJ1-1): NAGVMQNPRHLVRRRGQEARLRCSPMKGHSHVYWYRQLPEEGLKFMVYLQKENIIDESGMPKERFSAEFPKEGPSILRIQQVVRGDSAAYFCASSPPDRGRSEAFFGQGTRLTVV.

In this sample, this clonotype turned up many times. CDR3 residues: CSVEDHRTAIRQAFF. The CDR3 DNA reads as TGCAGCGTTGAAGATCATAGGACCGCAATTAGGCAAGCTTTCTTT. V and J are TRBV29-1 and TRBJ1-1; D unresolved. CDR3 size: 15 residues. From germline, CDR1 is SQVTM and CDR2 ANQGSEA. Trimming pared 0 bases from V and 9 bases from J, leaving 20 bases between. The whole variable domain, filled in from reference TRBV29-1 and TRBJ1-1, reads SAVISQKPSRDICQRGTSLTIQCQVDSQVTMMFWYRQQPGQSLTLIATANQGSEATYESGFVIDKFPISRPNLTFSTLTVSNMSPEDSSIYLCSVEDHRTAIRQAFFGQGTRLTVV.

The chain recombines TRBV3-1 with TRBJ2-1; 9 bases align to TRBD1. The V segment lost 8 bases and the J segment 5 bases; nucleotides outside the gene matches: 7. Germline lookup yields CDR1 LGHDT and CDR2 YNNKEL (reference sequence). This CDR3 has 14 amino acids. The CDR3 loop reads CASARDRVNNEQFF. CDR3 nucleotide sequence: TGTGCCAGCGCCCGGGACAGGGTTAACAATGAGCAGTTCTTC.

The table lists this clonotype with many counts. CDR3 in DNA: TGTGCCAGCAGCCCTCCGGAGGGGGGAAGTGGCTACACCTTC. Translated, it gives CASSPPEGGSGYTF. The genes are TRBV28 and TRBJ1-2, with a weak D call TRBD1 (6 bases). V dropped 6 bases and J dropped 7 bases, with 18 bases sitting between them. The CDR3 consists of 14 residues. Germline V gives CDR1 MDHEN, CDR2 SYDVKM.